The subject of this entry is one TCR beta chain. Its antigen is not identified. This entry comes from a study of cytomegalovirus exposure and HLA in healthy donors. Study observations and caveats: Presence/absence results assume similar sequencing depth per donor, which may not hold. In an earlier analysis, about 87% or about 30%: the productive usage of most TCR beta V segments.

Trimming removed 8 bases from V and 1 base from J, with 14 bases in between. CDR3 length equals 14 residues. From germline, CDR1 is ENHRY and CDR2 SYGVKD. Primers included in the PCR were 60 Vbeta and 13 Jbeta primers. Produced via immunoSEQ multiplex PCR; TCRdb's table is partial and in-frame only. Among roughly 160,000 clones listed, around 82% were seen once. The rearrangement links TRBV10-3 to TRBJ1-1; D might be TRBD1 (6 bases). The sequence derives from a boy aged 2 to 10 in good health and CMV-seronegative. Sample: PBMCs. CDR3 residues: CAIGTGGQNTEAFF. The CDR3 DNA sequence: TGTGCCATCGGGACGGGGGGCCAGAACACTGAAGCTTTCTTT.